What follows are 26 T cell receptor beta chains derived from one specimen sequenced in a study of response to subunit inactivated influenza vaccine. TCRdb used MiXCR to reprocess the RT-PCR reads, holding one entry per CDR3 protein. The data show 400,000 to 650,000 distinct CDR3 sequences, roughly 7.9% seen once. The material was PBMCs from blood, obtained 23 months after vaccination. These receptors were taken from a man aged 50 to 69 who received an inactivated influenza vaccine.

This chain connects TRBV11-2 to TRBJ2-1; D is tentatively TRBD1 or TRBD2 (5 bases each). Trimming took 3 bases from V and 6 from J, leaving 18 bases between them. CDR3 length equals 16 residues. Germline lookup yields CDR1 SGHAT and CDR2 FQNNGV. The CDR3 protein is CASSFGASDRGNEQFF. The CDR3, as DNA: TGTGCCAGCAGCTTTGGGGCGTCGGACCGGGGCAATGAGCAGTTCTTC.

CDR3 region: CASSSNEAPSSYEQYF. Written as DNA, the CDR3 is TGCGCCAGCAGCTCTAACGAGGCTCCTAGCTCCTACGAGCAGTACTTC. The J gene is TRBJ2-7, the V gene TRBV5-1; D unresolved. CDR3 length equals 16 residues. Germline values: CDR1 SGHRS, CDR2 YFSETQ. Trimming left V 3 bases short and J 0 bases short, with 16 bases between.

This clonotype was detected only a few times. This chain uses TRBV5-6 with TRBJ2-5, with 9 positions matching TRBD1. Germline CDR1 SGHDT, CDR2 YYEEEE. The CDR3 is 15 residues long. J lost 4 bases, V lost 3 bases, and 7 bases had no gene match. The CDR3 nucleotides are TGTGCCAGCAGCTACGGGACAGGGCTGCGAGAGACCCAGTACTTC. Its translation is CASSYGTGLRETQYF.

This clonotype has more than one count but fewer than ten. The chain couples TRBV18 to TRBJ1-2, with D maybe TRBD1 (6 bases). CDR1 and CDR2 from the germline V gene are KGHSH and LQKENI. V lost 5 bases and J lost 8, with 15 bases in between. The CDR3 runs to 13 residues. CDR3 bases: TGTGCCAGCTCAAACACAGGGCCGGGCGGCTACACCTTC. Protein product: CASSNTGPGGYTF.

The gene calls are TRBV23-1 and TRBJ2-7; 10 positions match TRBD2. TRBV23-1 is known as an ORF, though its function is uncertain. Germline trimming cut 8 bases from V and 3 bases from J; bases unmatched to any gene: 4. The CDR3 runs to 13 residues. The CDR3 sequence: CASPGLADYEQYF. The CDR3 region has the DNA TGCGCCAGCCCTGGACTAGCGGACTACGAGCAGTACTTC.

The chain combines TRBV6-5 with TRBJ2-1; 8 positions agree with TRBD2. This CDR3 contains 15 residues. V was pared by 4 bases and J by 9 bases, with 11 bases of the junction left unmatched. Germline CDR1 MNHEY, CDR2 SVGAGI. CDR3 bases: TGTGCCAGCAGTTTCTCCAGCGGGGGAAGAGGTGAGCAGTTCTTC. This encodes CASSFSSGGRGEQFF.

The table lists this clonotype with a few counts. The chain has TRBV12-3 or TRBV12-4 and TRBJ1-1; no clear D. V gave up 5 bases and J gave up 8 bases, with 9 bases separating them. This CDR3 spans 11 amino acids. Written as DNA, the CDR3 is TGTGCCAGCAGTGCCCCAAACGAAGCTTTCTTT. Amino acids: CASSAPNEAFF.

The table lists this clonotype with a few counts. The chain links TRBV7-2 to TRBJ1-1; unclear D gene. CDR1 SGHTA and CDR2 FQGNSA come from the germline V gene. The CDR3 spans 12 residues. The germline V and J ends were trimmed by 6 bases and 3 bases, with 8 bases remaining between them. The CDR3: CASRGRDTEAFF. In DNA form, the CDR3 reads TGTGCCAGCAGAGGGCGCGACACTGAAGCTTTCTTT. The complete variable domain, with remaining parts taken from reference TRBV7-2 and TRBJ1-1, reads GAGVSQSPSNKVTEKGKDVELRCDPISGHTALYWYRQSLGQGLEFLIYFQGNSAPDKSGLPSDRFSAERTGGSVSTLTIQRTQQEDSAVYLCASRGRDTEAFFGQGTRLTVV.

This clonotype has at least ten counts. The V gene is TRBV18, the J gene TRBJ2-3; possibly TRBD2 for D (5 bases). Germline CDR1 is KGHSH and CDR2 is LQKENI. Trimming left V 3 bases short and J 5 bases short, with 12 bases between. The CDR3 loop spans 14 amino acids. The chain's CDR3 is CASSPASRVDTQYF. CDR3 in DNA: TGTGCCAGCTCACCCGCCTCGAGGGTAGATACGCAGTATTTT.

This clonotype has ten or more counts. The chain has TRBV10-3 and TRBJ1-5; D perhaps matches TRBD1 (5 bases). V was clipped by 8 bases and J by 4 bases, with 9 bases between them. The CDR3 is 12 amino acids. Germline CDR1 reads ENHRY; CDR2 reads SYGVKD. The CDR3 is CAIGAANQPQHF. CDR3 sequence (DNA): TGTGCCATCGGGGCAGCTAATCAGCCCCAGCATTTT.

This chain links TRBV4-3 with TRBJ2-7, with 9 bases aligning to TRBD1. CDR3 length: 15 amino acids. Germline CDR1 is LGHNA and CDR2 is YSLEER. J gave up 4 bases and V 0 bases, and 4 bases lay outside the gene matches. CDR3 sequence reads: CASSQDTQGAYEQYF. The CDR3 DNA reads TGCGCCAGCAGCCAAGATACACAGGGGGCGTACGAGCAGTACTTC.

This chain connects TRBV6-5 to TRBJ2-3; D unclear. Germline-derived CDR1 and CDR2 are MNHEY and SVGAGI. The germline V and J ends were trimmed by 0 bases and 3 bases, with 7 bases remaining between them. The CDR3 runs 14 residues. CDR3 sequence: CASSYSAETDTQYF. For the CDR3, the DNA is TGTGCCAGCAGTTACTCGGCAGAAACAGATACGCAGTATTTT.

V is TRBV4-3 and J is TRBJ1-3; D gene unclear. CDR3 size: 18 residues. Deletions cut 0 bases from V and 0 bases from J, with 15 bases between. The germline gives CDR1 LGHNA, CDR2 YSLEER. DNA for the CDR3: TGCGCCAGCAGCCAAGACGCCGTCAGGCTCAACTCTGGAAACACCATATATTTT. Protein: CASSQDAVRLNSGNTIYF.

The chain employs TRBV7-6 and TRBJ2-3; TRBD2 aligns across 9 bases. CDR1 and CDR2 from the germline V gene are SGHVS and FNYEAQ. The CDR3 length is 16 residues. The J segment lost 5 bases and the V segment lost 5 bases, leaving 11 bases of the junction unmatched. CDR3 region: CASSKRAGGPLDTQYF. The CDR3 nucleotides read TGTGCCAGCAGCAAGAGGGCGGGAGGGCCTTTAGATACGCAGTATTTT. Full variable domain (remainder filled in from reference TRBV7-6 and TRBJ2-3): GAGVSQSPRYKVTKRGQDVALRCDPISGHVSLYWYRQALGQGPEFLTYFNYEAQQDKSGLPNDRFSAERPEGSISTLTIQRTEQRDSAMYRCASSKRAGGPLDTQYFGPGTRLTVL.

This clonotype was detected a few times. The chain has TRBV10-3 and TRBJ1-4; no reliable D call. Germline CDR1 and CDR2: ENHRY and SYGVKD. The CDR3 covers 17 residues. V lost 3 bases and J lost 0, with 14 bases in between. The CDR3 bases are TGTGCCATCAGTGACCCGGGGTCAAGAACAACTAATGAAAAACTGTTTTTT. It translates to CAISDPGSRTTNEKLFF.

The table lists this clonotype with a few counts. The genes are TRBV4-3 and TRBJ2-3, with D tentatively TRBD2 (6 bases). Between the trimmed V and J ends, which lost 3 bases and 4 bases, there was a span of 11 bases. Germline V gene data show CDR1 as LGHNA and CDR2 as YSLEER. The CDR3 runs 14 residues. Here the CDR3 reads CASSQTGGSDTQYF. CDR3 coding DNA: TGCGCCAGCAGCCAGACCGGAGGGTCAGATACGCAGTATTTT.

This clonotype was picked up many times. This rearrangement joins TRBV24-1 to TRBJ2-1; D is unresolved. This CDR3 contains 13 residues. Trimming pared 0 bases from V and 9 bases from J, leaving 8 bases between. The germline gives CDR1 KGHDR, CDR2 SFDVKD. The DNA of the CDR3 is TGTGCCACCAGTGATTTGCTGCGTGGTGAGCAGTTCTTC. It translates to CATSDLLRGEQFF.

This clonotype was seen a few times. The CDR3 region is CASSPRRADTQYF. The CDR3 nucleotides are TGTGCCAGCTCACCTCGACGGGCAGATACGCAGTATTTT. J is TRBJ2-3 and V is TRBV18; D not certain. V was pared by 3 bases and J by 4 bases, with 8 bases between. This CDR3 contains 13 residues. Germline V CDR1 and CDR2: KGHSH, LQKENI.

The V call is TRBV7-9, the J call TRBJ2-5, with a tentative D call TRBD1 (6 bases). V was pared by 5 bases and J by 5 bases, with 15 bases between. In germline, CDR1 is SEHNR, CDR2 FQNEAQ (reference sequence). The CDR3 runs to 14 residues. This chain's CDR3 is CASSANTGRETQYF. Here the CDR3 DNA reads TGTGCCAGCAGCGCAAATACAGGGCGGGAGACCCAGTACTTC.

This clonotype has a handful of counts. Written as DNA, the CDR3 is TGTGCCAGCACCCTGATAGCGGGAGATTCCTACGAGCAGTACTTC. Its translation is CASTLIAGDSYEQYF. The genes are TRBV7-6 and TRBJ2-7, with 9 bases fitting TRBD2. V was clipped by 7 bases and J by 1 base; unmatched bases: 8. The CDR3 covers 15 residues. The germline CDR1 and CDR2 sequences are SGHVS and FNYEAQ. The full variable domain, completed using reference TRBV7-6 and TRBJ2-7, is GAGVSQSPRYKVTKRGQDVALRCDPISGHVSLYWYRQALGQGPEFLTYFNYEAQQDKSGLPNDRFSAERPEGSISTLTIQRTEQRDSAMYRCASTLIAGDSYEQYFGPGTRLTVT.

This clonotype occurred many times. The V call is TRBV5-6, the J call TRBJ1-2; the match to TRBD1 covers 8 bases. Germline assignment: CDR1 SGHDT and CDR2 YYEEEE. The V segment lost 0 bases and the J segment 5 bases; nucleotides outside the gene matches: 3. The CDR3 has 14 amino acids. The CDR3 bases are TGTGCCAGCAGCTTGGCGGACAGGGCGTATGGCTACACCTTC. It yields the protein CASSLADRAYGYTF.

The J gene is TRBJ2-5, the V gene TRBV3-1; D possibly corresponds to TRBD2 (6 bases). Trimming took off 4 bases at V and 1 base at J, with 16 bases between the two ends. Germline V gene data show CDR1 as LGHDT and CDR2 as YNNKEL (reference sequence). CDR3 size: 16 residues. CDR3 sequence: CASSPEGRNFQETQYF. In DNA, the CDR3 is TGTGCCAGCAGCCCCGAGGGGAGGAACTTCCAAGAGACCCAGTACTTC.

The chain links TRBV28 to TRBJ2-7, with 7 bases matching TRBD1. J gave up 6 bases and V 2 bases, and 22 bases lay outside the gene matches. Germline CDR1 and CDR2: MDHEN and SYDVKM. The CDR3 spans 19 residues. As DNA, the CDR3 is TGTGCCAGCAGTTTACTATCCTGGACAGGAGTGCTCAAGGGAACCGAGCAGTACTTC. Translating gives CASSLLSWTGVLKGTEQYF.

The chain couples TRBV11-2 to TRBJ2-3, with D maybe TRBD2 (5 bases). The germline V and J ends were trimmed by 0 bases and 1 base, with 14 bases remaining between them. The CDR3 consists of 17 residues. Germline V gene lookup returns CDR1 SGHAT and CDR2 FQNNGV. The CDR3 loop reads CASSLDRGLRGTDTQYF. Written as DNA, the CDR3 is TGTGCCAGCAGCTTAGATAGAGGGTTGAGGGGCACAGATACGCAGTATTTT.

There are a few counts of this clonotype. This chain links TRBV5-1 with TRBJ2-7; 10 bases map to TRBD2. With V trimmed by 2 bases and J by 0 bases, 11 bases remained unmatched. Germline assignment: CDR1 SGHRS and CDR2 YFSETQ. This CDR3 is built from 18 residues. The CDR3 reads CASSLWLAGVGSSYEQYF. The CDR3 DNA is TGCGCCAGCAGCTTATGGCTAGCGGGAGTCGGGAGCTCCTACGAGCAGTACTTC.

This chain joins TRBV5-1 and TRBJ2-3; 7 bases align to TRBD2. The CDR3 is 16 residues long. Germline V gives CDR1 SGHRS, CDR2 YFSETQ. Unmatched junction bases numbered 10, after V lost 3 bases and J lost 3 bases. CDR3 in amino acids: CASSWSGGLTTDTQYF. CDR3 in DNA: TGCGCCAGCAGCTGGTCCGGGGGACTAACGACAGATACGCAGTATTTT.